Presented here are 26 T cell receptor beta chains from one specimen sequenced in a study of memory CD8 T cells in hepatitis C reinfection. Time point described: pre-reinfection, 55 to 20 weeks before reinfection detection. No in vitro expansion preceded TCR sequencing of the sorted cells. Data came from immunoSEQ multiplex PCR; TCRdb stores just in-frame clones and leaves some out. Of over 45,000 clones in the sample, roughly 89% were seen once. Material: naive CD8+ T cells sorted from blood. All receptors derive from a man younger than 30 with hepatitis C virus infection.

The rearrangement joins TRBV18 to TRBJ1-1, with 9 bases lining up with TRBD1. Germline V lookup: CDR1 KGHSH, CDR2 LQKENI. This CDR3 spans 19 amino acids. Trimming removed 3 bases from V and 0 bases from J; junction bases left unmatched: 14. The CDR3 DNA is TGTGCCAGCTCACCGACAGGACTGGACAGGGGTGATATGAACACTGAAGCTTTCTTT. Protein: CASSPTGLDRGDMNTEAFF.

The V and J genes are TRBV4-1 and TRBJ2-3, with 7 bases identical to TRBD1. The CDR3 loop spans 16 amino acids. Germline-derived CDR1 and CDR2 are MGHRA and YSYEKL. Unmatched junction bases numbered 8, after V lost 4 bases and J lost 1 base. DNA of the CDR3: TGCGCCAGCAGCCCGACGACAGGGTCAGGCACAGATACGCAGTATTTT. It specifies CASSPTTGSGTDTQYF.

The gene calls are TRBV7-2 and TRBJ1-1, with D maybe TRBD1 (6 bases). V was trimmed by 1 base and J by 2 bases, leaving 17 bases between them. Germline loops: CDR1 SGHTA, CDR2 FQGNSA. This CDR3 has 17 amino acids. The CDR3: CASSLGGLGKANTEAFF. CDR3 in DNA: TGTGCCAGCAGCTTAGGGGGGCTGGGAAAGGCAAACACTGAAGCTTTCTTT.

The CDR3 DNA is TGTGCCAGCAGCTTGGAGCATCCCGGGACTAGCGGCTTCACAGATACGCAGTATTTT. Residues: CASSLEHPGTSGFTDTQYF. The chain couples TRBV5-6 to TRBJ2-3, with 11 bases lining up with TRBD2. Germline V gene sequence: CDR1 SGHDT, CDR2 YYEEEE. CDR3 length equals 19 residues. Trimming took 0 bases from V and 2 from J; bases not matched to a gene: 11. The whole variable domain, filled in from reference TRBV5-6 and TRBJ2-3, reads DAGVTQSPTHLIKTRGQQVTLRCSPKSGHDTVSWYQQALGQGPQFIFQYYEEEERQRGNFPDRFSGHQFPNYSSELNVNALLLGDSALYLCASSLEHPGTSGFTDTQYFGPGTRLTVL.

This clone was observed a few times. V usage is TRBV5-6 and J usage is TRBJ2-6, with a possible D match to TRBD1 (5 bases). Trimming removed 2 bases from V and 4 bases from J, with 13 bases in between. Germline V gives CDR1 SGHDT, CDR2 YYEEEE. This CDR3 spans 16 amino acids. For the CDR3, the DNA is TGTGCCAGCAGCTTTGGCAGGGTACTCGGGGCCAACGTCCTGACTTTC. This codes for CASSFGRVLGANVLTF.

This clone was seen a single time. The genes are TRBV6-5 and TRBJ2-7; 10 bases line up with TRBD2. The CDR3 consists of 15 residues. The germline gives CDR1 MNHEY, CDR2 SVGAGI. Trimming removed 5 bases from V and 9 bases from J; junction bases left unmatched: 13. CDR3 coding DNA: TGTGCCAGCAGTCCCCCGGGACTAGCGTCGGAAGGGCAGTACTTC. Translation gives CASSPPGLASEGQYF.

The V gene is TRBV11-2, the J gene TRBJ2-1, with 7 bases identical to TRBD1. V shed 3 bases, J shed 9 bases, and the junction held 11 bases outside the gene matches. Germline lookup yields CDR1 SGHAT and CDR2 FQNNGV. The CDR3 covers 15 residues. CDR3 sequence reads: CASSFPYLQGSEQFF. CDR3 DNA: TGTGCCAGCAGCTTCCCCTACTTACAGGGGAGTGAGCAGTTCTTC.

CDR3 sequence reads: CASRQGDIQYF. DNA for the CDR3: TGTGCCAGTAGACAGGGTGACATTCAGTACTTC. This chain connects TRBV19 to TRBJ2-4, with D maybe TRBD1 (6 bases). From germline, CDR1 is LNHDA and CDR2 SQIVND (reference sequence). The length of the CDR3 is 11 residues. V was shortened by 6 bases and J by 8 bases, with 8 bases between the two germline ends.

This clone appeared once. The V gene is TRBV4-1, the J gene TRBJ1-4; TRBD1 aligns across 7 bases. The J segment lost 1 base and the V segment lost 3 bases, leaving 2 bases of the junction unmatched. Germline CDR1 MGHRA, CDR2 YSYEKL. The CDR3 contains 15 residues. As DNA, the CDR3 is TGCGCCAGCAGCCAGCGACAGGGAACTAATGAAAAACTGTTTTTT. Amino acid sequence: CASSQRQGTNEKLFF.

This CDR3 reads CASRRGGLAPEQYF. CDR3 nucleotide sequence: TGTGCCAGCAGGCGGGGGGGACTAGCCCCCGAGCAGTACTTC. The chain carries TRBV28 and TRBJ2-7, with 9 bases fitting TRBD2. The germline CDR1 and CDR2 sequences are MDHEN and SYDVKM. The CDR3 totals 14 residues. J gave up 6 bases and V 6 bases, and 9 bases lay outside the gene matches.

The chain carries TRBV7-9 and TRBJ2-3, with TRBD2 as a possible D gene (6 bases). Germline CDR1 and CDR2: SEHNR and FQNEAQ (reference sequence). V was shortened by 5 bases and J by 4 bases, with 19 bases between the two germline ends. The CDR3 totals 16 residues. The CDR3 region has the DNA TGTGCCAGCAGCCCCCCTCGGGGTAGCGGCCCAGATACGCAGTATTTT. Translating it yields CASSPPRGSGPDTQYF.

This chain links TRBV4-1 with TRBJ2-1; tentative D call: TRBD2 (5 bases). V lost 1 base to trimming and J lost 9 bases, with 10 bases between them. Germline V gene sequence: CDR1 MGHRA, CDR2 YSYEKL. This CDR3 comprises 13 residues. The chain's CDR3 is CASSQVMGSEQFF. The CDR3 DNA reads TGCGCCAGCAGCCAAGTCATGGGGAGTGAGCAGTTCTTC.

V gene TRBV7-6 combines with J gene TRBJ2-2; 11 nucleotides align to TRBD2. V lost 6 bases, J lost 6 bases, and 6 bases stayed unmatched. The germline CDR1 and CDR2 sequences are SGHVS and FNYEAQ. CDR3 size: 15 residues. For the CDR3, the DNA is TGTGCCAGCAGTCCCCTAGCGGGGGGTTCCGGGGAGCTGTTTTTT. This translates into CASSPLAGGSGELFF.

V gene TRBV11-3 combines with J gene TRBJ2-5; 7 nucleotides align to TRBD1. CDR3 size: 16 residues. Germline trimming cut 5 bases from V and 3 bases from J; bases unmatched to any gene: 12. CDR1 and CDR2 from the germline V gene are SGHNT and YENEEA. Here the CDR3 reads CASSRQGVRGEETQYF. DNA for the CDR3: TGTGCCAGCAGCCGCCAGGGGGTGCGAGGGGAAGAGACCCAGTACTTC.

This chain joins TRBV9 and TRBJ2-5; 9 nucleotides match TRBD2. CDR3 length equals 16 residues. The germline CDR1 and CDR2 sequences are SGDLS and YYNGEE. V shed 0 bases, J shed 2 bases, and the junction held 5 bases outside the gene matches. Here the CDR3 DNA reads TGTGCCAGCAGCGTAGAGGGTAGCGGGGGTCAAGAGACCCAGTACTTC. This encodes CASSVEGSGGQETQYF.

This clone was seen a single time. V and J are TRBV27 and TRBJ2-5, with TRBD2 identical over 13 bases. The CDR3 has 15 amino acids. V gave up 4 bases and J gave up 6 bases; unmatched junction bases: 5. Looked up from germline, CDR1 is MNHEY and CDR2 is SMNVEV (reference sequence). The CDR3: CASSSGLAGEKTQYF. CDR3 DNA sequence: TGTGCCAGCAGTTCCGGACTAGCGGGAGAGAAGACCCAGTACTTC.

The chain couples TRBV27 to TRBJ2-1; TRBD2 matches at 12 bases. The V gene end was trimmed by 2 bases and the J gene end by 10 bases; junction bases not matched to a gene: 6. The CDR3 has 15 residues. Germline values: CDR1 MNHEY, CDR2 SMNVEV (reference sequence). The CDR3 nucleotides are TGTGCCAGCAGTTTAGGACTAGCGGGACCTGTGGAGCAGTTCTTC. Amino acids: CASSLGLAGPVEQFF.

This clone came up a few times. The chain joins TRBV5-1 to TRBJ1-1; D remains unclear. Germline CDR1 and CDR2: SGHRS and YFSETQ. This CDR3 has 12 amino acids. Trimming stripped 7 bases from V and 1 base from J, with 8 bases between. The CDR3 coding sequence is TGCGCCAGCGTGGGCGAGAACACTGAAGCTTTCTTT. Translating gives CASVGENTEAFF. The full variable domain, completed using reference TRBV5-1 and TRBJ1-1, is KAGVTQTPRYLIKTRGQQVTLSCSPISGHRSVSWYQQTPGQGLQFLFEYFSETQRNKGNFPGRFSGRQFSNSRSEMNVSTLELGDSALYLCASVGENTEAFFGQGTRLTVV.

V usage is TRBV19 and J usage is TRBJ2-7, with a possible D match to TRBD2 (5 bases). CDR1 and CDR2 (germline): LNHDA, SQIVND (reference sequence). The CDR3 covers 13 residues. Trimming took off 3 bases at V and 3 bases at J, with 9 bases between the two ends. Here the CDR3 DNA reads TGTGCCAGTAGTATGGGCGGGCTCTACGAGCAGTACTTC. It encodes CASSMGGLYEQYF. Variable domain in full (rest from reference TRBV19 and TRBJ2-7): DGGITQSPKYLFRKEGQNVTLSCEQNLNHDAMYWYRQDPGQGLRLIYYSQIVNDFQKGDIAEGYSVSREKKESFPLTVTSAQKNPTAFYLCASSMGGLYEQYFGPGTRLTVT.

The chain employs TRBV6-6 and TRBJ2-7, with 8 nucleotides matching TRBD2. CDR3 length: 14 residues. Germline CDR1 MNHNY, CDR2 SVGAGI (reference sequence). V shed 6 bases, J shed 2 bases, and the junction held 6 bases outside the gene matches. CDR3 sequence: CASRDGRGTYEQYF. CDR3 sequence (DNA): TGTGCCAGCAGAGACGGGAGGGGGACCTACGAGCAGTACTTC.

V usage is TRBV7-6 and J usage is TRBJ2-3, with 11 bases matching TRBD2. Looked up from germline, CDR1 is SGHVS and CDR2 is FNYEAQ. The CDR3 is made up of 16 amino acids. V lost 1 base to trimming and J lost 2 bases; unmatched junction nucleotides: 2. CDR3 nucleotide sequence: TGTGCCAGCAGCTTAGGACTAGCGGGGAACACAGATACGCAGTATTTT. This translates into CASSLGLAGNTDTQYF.

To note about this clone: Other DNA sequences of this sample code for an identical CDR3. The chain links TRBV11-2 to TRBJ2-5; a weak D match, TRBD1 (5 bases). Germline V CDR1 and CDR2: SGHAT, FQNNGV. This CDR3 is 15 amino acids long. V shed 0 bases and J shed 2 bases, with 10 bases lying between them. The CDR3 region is CASSLEVGQQETQYF. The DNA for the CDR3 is TGTGCCAGCAGCTTAGAGGTGGGGCAACAAGAGACCCAGTACTTC.

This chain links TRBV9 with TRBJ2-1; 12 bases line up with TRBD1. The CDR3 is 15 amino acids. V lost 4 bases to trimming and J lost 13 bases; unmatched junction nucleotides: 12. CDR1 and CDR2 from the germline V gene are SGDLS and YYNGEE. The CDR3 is CASSSPSGTGGSQFF. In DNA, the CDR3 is TGTGCCAGCAGCTCTCCTTCCGGGACAGGGGGCAGTCAGTTCTTC.

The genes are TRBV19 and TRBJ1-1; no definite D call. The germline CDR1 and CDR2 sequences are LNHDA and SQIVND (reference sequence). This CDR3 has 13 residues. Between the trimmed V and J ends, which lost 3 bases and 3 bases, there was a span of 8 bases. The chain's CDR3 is CASSIARDTEAFF. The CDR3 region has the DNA TGTGCCAGTAGTATCGCGAGGGACACTGAAGCTTTCTTT.

CDR3 sequence: CASRDFLTPYF. The CDR3 DNA follows: TGTGCCAGCCGGGACTTCTTAACACCGTACTTC. The chain links TRBV28 to TRBJ2-7; tentatively, D is TRBD2 (6 bases). CDR3 length: 11 amino acids. Germline CDR1 reads MDHEN; CDR2 reads SYDVKM. V was cut by 8 bases and J by 12 bases, with 17 bases left in between.

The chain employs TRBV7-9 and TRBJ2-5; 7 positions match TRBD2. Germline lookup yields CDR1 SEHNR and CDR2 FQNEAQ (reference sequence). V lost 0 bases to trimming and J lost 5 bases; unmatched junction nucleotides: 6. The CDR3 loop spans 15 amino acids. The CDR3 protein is CASSLAGGPRETQYF. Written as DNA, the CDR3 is TGTGCCAGCAGCTTAGCGGGAGGGCCCCGGGAGACCCAGTACTTC.